These 8 T cell receptor beta chains originate from one sample sequenced in a study of blood T cell repertoires in COVID-19. Assay used: immunoSEQ multiplex PCR; TCRdb lists only in-frame clones, some missing. The sample carries approximately 190,000 clones, about four fifths recorded once. The material sequenced was peripheral blood. The receptors were gathered from a man in his fifties or sixties with acute or convalescent COVID-19.

The chain carries TRBV9 and TRBJ1-3; possibly TRBD1 for D (6 bases). The length of the CDR3 is 17 residues. CDR1 is SGDLS, CDR2 YYNGEE, per germline. Trimming took off 0 bases at V and 2 bases at J, with 15 bases between the two ends. CDR3 coding DNA: TGTGCCAGCAGCGTAGGGACAGACAAGCTGGCTGGAAACACCATATATTTT. Translating it yields CASSVGTDKLAGNTIYF.

This clone has a handful of counts. The CDR3 DNA reads TGTGCCAGCAGCTTGTTTGAGGGCAGGAGACCAGCGGGAGGCTACACCTTC. It yields the protein CASSLFEGRRPAGGYTF. The gene calls are TRBV5-5 and TRBJ1-2; no clear D gene. The V end lost 1 base, the J end lost 8 bases, and 24 bases lay between the germline ends. This CDR3 is built from 17 residues. In germline, CDR1 is SGHKS, CDR2 YYEKEE (reference sequence).

The chain has TRBV19 and TRBJ1-2; D is possibly TRBD1 (6 bases). Trimming removed 4 bases at V and 4 bases at J, with 16 bases between. The CDR3 is 15 residues long. Germline values: CDR1 LNHDA, CDR2 SQIVND (reference sequence). The CDR3 spells CASSTSRGFGYGYTF. The DNA for the CDR3 is TGTGCCAGTAGTACATCCAGGGGCTTCGGCTATGGCTACACCTTC.

V gene TRBV6-5 combines with J gene TRBJ1-2, with 8 bases matching TRBD1. CDR1 MNHEY and CDR2 SVGAGI come from the germline V gene. J lost 6 bases, V lost 6 bases, and 12 bases had no gene match. CDR3 length: 15 amino acids. The DNA for the CDR3 is TGTGCCAGCAGGGCGACCGGACAGGGTAGGGATGGCTACACCTTC. Translating gives CASRATGQGRDGYTF.

The chain links TRBV6-5 to TRBJ1-5, with D possibly matching TRBD1 (6 bases). Germline CDR1 MNHEY, CDR2 SVGAGI. V was clipped by 2 bases and J by 7 bases, with 9 bases between them. This CDR3 region has 13 residues. CDR3 sequence reads: CASSYAQGQPQHF. The CDR3 DNA reads TGTGCCAGCAGTTACGCACAGGGACAGCCCCAGCATTTT.

This chain uses TRBV5-5 with TRBJ1-2, with a tentative D call TRBD1 (6 bases). The CDR3 has 13 residues. Germline assignment: CDR1 SGHKS and CDR2 YYEKEE (reference sequence). Between the trimmed V and J ends, which lost 4 bases and 7 bases, there was a span of 14 bases. CDR3 sequence reads: CASSMTGDGGYTF. For the CDR3, the DNA is TGTGCCAGCAGCATGACAGGAGACGGTGGCTACACCTTC.

The CDR3 DNA reads as TGTGCCATCAGTGGACTACTGAGTCGGGGCACTGAAGCTTTCTTT. Amino acid sequence: CAISGLLSRGTEAFF. V usage is TRBV10-3 and J usage is TRBJ1-1; D is unresolved. The germline V and J ends were trimmed by 4 bases and 4 bases, with 16 bases remaining between them. The CDR3 has 15 residues. CDR1 is ENHRY, CDR2 SYGVKD, per germline.

This sequence joins TRBV10-3 and TRBJ2-1, with 8 bases matching TRBD1. V shed 4 bases, J shed 7 bases, and the junction held 9 bases outside the gene matches. Germline values: CDR1 ENHRY, CDR2 SYGVKD. The CDR3 loop spans 15 amino acids. The CDR3 DNA reads as TGTGCCATCAGTGTCGGGCAGGGGGCGCGGAATGAGCAGTTCTTC. Translation gives CAISVGQGARNEQFF.